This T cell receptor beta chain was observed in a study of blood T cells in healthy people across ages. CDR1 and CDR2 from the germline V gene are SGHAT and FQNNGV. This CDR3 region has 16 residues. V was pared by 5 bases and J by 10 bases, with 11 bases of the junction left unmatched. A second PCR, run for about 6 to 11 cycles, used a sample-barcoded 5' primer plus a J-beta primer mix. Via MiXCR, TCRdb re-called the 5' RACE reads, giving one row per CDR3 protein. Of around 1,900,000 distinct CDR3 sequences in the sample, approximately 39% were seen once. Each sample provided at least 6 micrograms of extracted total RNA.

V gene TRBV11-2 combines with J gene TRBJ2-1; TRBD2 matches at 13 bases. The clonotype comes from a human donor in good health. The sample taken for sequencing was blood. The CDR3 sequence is CASSQRWGLAGREQFF. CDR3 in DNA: TGTGCCAGCAGCCAACGATGGGGACTAGCGGGGAGGGAGCAGTTCTTC.